Ten or more counts support the clone carrying this T cell receptor beta chain. The germline V gene encodes CDR1 MGHDK and CDR2 SYGVNS. CDR3 length equals 13 residues. V gave up 2 bases and J gave up 10 bases, with 12 bases separating them. These data are taken from a study of identical twins. TCRdb re-derived calls from the 5' RACE reads in MiXCR, one entry per CDR3 protein. The top ten clones hold under 2% of a sample with approximately 700,000 distinct CDR3 sequences, 6.1% of them seen once. The sequenced sample consisted of naive T cells sorted from blood. This clonotype originated in a man aged 18 to 35 in good health. The J gene is TRBJ2-1, the V gene TRBV25-1, with D uncertain. The CDR3 nucleotides are TGTGCCAGCAGTGAAGCAGGCTATTCCGAGCAGTTCTTC. Protein: CASSEAGYSEQFF.